The 17 T cell receptor beta chains given below trace back to one sample, sequenced in a study of shared clonotypes between healthy human individuals. Here immunoSEQ multiplex PCR was the method, and the copy in TCRdb shows in-frame clones only, minus some. The sample has approximately 2.3 million clones, more than 85% seen once. Sequencing was carried out using naive CD4+ T cells from PBMCs. Subset denoted: CD45RA+ positively selected. The receptors come from a man younger than 35 in good health. Some clones in this sample may be carry-over from other donors' samples.

V usage is TRBV9 and J usage is TRBJ1-5; D might be TRBD1 (6 bases). The CDR3 consists of 14 residues. V dropped 2 bases and J dropped 7 bases, with 13 bases sitting between them. CDR1 is SGDLS and CDR2 is YYNGEE in the germline V gene. The CDR3 bases are TGTGCCAGCAGCGTTAAGGGGGTGGGGCAGCCCCAGCATTTT. Protein product: CASSVKGVGQPQHF.

A single count supports this clone. CDR3 DNA sequence: TGTGCCAGTAGTTCCCCGGGACAGGGCACAGATACGCAGTATTTT. Translating it yields CASSSPGQGTDTQYF. The genes are TRBV19 and TRBJ2-3; 8 bases line up with TRBD1. J gave up 1 base and V 5 bases, and 5 bases lay outside the gene matches. CDR1 and CDR2 from the germline V gene are LNHDA and SQIVND (reference sequence). This CDR3 comprises 15 residues.

The V and J genes are TRBV30 and TRBJ2-5; D is ambiguous. V lost 1 base and J lost 9, with 18 bases in between. Germline lookup yields CDR1 GTSNPN and CDR2 SVGIG (reference sequence). This CDR3 has 14 amino acids. As DNA, the CDR3 is TGTGCCTGGAGTGCCCTAAAATGGCTCTCGGCCCAGTACTTC. This translates into CAWSALKWLSAQYF.

The chain has TRBV4-1 and TRBJ1-5; 10 nucleotides agree with TRBD1. The V gene's germline CDR1 is MGHRA and CDR2 YSYEKL. The trim removed 1 base at V and 1 base at J, leaving 7 bases unmatched. The length of the CDR3 is 18 residues. CDR3 sequence (DNA): TGCGCCAGCAGCCAAGGCGACAGGGGGCGGATCAGCAATCAGCCCCAGCATTTT. Protein sequence: CASSQGDRGRISNQPQHF.

The rearrangement joins TRBV28 to TRBJ1-3; TRBD1 might be the D (5 bases). V lost 6 bases and J 4 bases, leaving 16 bases between the germline ends. Germline V gene lookup returns CDR1 MDHEN and CDR2 SYDVKM. The CDR3 spans 15 residues. The CDR3 reads CASRLLRARGNTIYF. Here the CDR3 DNA reads TGTGCCAGCAGGTTGCTCAGGGCAAGAGGAAACACCATATATTTT.

The chain employs TRBV7-2 and TRBJ2-5, with a possible D match to TRBD2 (6 bases). Germline V lookup: CDR1 SGHTA, CDR2 FQGNSA. V was shortened by 6 bases and J by 2 bases, with 13 bases between the two germline ends. There are 14 residues in the CDR3. CDR3 coding DNA: TGTGCCAGCAGTTCGACTAGAGTACAAGAGACCCAGTACTTC. Translated: CASSSTRVQETQYF.

Concerning this clone: Other DNA sequences in this specimen translate into the identical CDR3. V is TRBV7-2 and J is TRBJ1-4, with TRBD1 matching over 7 bases. The length of the CDR3 is 14 residues. The trim removed 5 bases at V and 4 bases at J, leaving 4 bases unmatched. The germline V gene has CDR1 SGHTA and CDR2 FQGNSA. CDR3 residues: CASSLGGNNEKLFF. CDR3 sequence (DNA): TGTGCCAGCAGCCTAGGGGGCAATAATGAAAAACTGTTTTTT. Supplemented by reference TRBV7-2 and TRBJ1-4, the full variable domain reads GAGVSQSPSNKVTEKGKDVELRCDPISGHTALYWYRQSLGQGLEFLIYFQGNSAPDKSGLPSDRFSAERTGGSVSTLTIQRTQQEDSAVYLCASSLGGNNEKLFFGSGTQLSVL.

The chain uses TRBV15 and TRBJ2-3, with D uncertain. The CDR3 is made up of 12 amino acids. Trimming cost V 0 bases and J 12 bases, with 10 bases left between them. CDR1 is LNHNV and CDR2 is YYDKDF in the germline V gene (reference sequence). The CDR3 spells CATSREPNPQYF. The CDR3 DNA follows: TGTGCCACCAGCAGAGAACCAAACCCCCAGTATTTT.

The chain recombines TRBV18 with TRBJ1-1, with D possibly being TRBD1 (5 bases). CDR3 length: 16 amino acids. Trimming pared 2 bases from V and 2 bases from J, leaving 15 bases between. Germline V gene data show CDR1 as KGHSH and CDR2 as LQKENI. The CDR3 DNA follows: TGTGCCAGCTCACCAACCCCGGGGGGGGTCAACACTGAAGCTTTCTTT. Its protein is CASSPTPGGVNTEAFF.

The J gene is TRBJ1-4, the V gene TRBV30, with D unresolved. CDR1 and CDR2 (germline): GTSNPN, SVGIG (reference sequence). The CDR3 spans 13 residues. The V end was cut by 3 bases, the J end by 8 bases, with 13 bases between. The DNA for the CDR3 is TGTGCCTGGAGGCCCGGAGTATGGGAAAAACTGTTTTTT. Translated, it gives CAWRPGVWEKLFF. Using reference TRBV30 and TRBJ1-4 for the parts outside the CDR3, the full variable domain is SQTIHQWPATLVQPVGSPLSLECTVEGTSNPNLYWYRQAAGRGLQLLFYSVGIGQISSEVPQNLSASRPQDRQFILSSKKLLLSDSGFYLCAWRPGVWEKLFFGSGTQLSVL.

V usage is TRBV6-5 and J usage is TRBJ1-2; tentatively, D is TRBD1 (6 bases). The V gene's germline CDR1 is MNHEY and CDR2 SVGAGI. Trimming left V 5 bases short and J 0 bases short, with 10 bases between. The CDR3 sequence is 14 residues long. CDR3 sequence: CASSPGATNYGYTF. The DNA of the CDR3 is TGTGCCAGCAGTCCAGGGGCGACTAACTATGGCTACACCTTC.

The rearrangement uses TRBV5-1 and TRBJ2-1; D ambiguous. The CDR3 extends over 12 amino acids. Trimming pared 4 bases from V and 10 bases from J, leaving 12 bases between. Germline-derived CDR1 and CDR2 are SGHRS and YFSETQ. The CDR3 here is CASSPAVREQFF. In DNA, the CDR3 is TGCGCCAGCAGCCCGGCGGTCAGAGAGCAGTTCTTC. Full variable domain (remainder filled in from reference TRBV5-1 and TRBJ2-1): KAGVTQTPRYLIKTRGQQVTLSCSPISGHRSVSWYQQTPGQGLQFLFEYFSETQRNKGNFPGRFSGRQFSNSRSEMNVSTLELGDSALYLCASSPAVREQFFGPGTRLTVL.

This chain links TRBV5-1 with TRBJ2-3, with TRBD2 as a possible D gene (6 bases). The CDR3 covers 16 residues. V was trimmed by 4 bases and J by 4 bases, leaving 19 bases between them. The germline gives CDR1 SGHRS, CDR2 YFSETQ. The CDR3 DNA reads TGCGCCAGCAGCGTATCATGGAGGGCCCCTTCAGATACGCAGTATTTT. Its protein product is CASSVSWRAPSDTQYF.

The DNA of the CDR3 is TGTGCCAGCAGCCCTCGGGTCTACGGGAGGTCGACAGATACGCAGTATTTT. Its protein is CASSPRVYGRSTDTQYF. This chain uses TRBV14 with TRBJ2-3; the match to TRBD2 covers 7 bases. Germline CDR1 and CDR2: SGHDN and FVKESK. The CDR3 sequence is 17 residues long. The V gene end was trimmed by 4 bases and the J gene end by 3 bases; junction bases not matched to a gene: 13.

As to this clone: Other DNA sequences in the sample encode the same CDR3. This rearrangement joins TRBV11-2 to TRBJ2-7, with D perhaps TRBD2 (5 bases). The length of the CDR3 is 13 residues. V was pared by 2 bases and J by 6 bases, with 11 bases between. CDR1 SGHAT and CDR2 FQNNGV come from the germline V gene. As DNA, the CDR3 is TGTGCCAGCAGCTTATTGGCCGGAGGCGAGCAGTACTTC. Encoded protein: CASSLLAGGEQYF.

This clone was detected only once. The chain employs TRBV4-2 and TRBJ2-7; 8 nucleotides match TRBD2. This CDR3 comprises 17 residues. The ends lost 1 base at V and 3 bases at J; junction bases unmatched: 11. Germline V lookup: CDR1 LGHNA, CDR2 YNFKEQ. CDR3 protein: CASSQVRPLADIYEQYF. The CDR3 bases are TGTGCCAGCAGCCAAGTCCGGCCACTAGCGGATATCTACGAGCAGTACTTC.

The V call is TRBV7-9, the J call TRBJ2-7; TRBD1 matches 7 bases. The V gene's germline CDR1 is SEHNR and CDR2 FQNEAQ (reference sequence). The CDR3 contains 15 residues. Germline trimming cut 3 bases from V and 0 bases from J; bases unmatched to any gene: 5. In DNA, the CDR3 is TGTGCCAGCAGCTTCAGGGGGTCCCTCTCCTACGAGCAGTACTTC. As protein: CASSFRGSLSYEQYF.